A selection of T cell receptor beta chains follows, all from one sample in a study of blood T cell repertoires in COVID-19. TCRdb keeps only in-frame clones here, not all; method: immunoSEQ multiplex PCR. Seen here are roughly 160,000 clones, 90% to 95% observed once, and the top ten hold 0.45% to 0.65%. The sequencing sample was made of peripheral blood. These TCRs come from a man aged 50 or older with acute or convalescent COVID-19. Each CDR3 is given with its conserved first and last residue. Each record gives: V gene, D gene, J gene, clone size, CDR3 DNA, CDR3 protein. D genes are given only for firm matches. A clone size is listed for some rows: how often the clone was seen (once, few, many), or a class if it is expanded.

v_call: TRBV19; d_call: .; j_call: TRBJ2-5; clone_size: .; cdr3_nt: TGTGCCAGTAGTATATCTGCGTTGGTGGAGACCCAGTACTTC; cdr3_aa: CASSISALVETQYF
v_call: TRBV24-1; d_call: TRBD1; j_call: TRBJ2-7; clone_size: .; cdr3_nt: TGTGCCACCAGCCCAACGACAGGGGCCGGATCCTACGAGCAGTACTTC; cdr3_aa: CATSPTTGAGSYEQYF
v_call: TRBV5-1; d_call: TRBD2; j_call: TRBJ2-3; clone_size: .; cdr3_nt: TGCGCCAGCAGACCTTCAGCGGGGGGACCAGATACGCAGTATTTT; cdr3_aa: CASRPSAGGPDTQYF
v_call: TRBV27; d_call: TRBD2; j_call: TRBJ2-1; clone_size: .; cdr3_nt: TGTGCCAGCAGTCCCCGGGGAGGGAGCTCCTACAATGAGCAGTTCTTC; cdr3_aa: CASSPRGGSSYNEQFF
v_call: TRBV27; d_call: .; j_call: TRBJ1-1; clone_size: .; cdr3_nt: TGTGCCAGCAGTTTATCGCGGGGGCGGGGGGATCTAGGAACTGAAGCTTTCTTT; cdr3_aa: CASSLSRGRGDLGTEAFF
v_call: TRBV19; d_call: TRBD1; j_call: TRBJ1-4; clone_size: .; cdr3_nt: TGTGCCAGTAGTGGCCCTGGGACAGCAACCGAAGGATGGGATGAAAAACTGTTTTTT; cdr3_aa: CASSGPGTATEGWDEKLFF
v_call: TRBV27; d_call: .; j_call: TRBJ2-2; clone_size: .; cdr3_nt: TGTGCCAGCAGTTTCGGGCGGACAGACCGTACCGGGGAGCTGTTTTTT; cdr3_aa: CASSFGRTDRTGELFF
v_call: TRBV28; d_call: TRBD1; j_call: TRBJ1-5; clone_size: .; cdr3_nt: TGTGCCAGCAGTCCAATAACAGGGGGCCGCGGGCCCCAGCATTTT; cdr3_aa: CASSPITGGRGPQHF
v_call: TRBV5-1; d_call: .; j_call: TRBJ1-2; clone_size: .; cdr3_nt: TGCGCCAGCAGCTTATCAGGGGCCTATGGCTACACCTTC; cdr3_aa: CASSLSGAYGYTF
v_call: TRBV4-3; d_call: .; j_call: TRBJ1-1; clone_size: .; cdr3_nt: TGCGCCAGCAGCCAAGAAGGGGGAGCGTACGGGCTGGGGACTGAAGCTTTCTTT; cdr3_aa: CASSQEGGAYGLGTEAFF
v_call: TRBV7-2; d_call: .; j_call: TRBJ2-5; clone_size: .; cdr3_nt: TGTGCCAGCACCCCGAGCGGGCGGGAGACCCAGTACTTC; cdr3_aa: CASTPSGRETQYF
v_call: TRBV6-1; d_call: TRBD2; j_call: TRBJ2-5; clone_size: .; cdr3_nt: TGTGCCAGCAGAGCGCCGACTAGCGGCCAAGAGACCCAGTACTTC; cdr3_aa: CASRAPTSGQETQYF
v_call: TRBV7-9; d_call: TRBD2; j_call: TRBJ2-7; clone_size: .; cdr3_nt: TGTGCCAGCAGCGGTAGCGGGAGGCCCTCCTACGAGCAGTACTTC; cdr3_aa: CASSGSGRPSYEQYF
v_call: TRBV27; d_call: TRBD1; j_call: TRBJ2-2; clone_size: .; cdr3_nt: TGTGCCAGCAGTTTTGGGACAGCCGGGGAGCTGTTTTTT; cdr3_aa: CASSFGTAGELFF
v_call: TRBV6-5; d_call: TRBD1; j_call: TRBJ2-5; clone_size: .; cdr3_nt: TGTGCCAGCAGACAGGGGGGAGAGACCCAGTACTTC; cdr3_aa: CASRQGGETQYF
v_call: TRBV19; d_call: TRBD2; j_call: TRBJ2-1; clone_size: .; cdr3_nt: TGTGCCAGTAGTAGGGGGGGGACTAGCGAAAACAATGAGCAGTTCTTC; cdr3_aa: CASSRGGTSENNEQFF
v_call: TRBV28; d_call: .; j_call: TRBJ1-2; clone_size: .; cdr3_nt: TGTGCCAGCAGTTTTTCGGGTCATGGCTACACCTTC; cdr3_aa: CASSFSGHGYTF
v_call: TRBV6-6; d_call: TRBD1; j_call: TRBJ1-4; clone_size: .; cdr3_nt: TGTGCCAGCAGTTGGCAGGGGGGCGAAAAACTGTTTTTT; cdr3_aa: CASSWQGGEKLFF
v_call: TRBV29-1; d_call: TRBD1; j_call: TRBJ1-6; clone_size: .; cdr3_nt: TGCAGCGCCTCCCACGGACAGGGGAATTCACCCCTCCACTTT; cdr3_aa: CSASHGQGNSPLHF
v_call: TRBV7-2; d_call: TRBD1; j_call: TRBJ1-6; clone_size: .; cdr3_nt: TGTGCCAGCAGCTTATGGACAGGACGTAATTCACCCCTCCACTTT; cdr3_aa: CASSLWTGRNSPLHF
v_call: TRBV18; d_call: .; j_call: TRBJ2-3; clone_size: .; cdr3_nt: TGTGCCAGCTCACCGCAGGACAGAGATACGCAGTATTTT; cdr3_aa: CASSPQDRDTQYF
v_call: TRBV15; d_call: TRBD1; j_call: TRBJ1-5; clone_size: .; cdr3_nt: TGTGCCACCAGCAGAGCGACAGGGGTCAATCAGCCCCAGCATTTT; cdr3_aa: CATSRATGVNQPQHF
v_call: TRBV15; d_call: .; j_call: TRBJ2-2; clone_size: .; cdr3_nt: TGTGCCACCAGCAGTAAAGGGACTAACACCGGGGAGCTGTTTTTT; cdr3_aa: CATSSKGTNTGELFF
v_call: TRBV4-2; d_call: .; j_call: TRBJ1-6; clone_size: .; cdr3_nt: TGTGCCAGCAGCCAGACACTACAGGGAGTGAGTAATTCACCCCTCCACTTT; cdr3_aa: CASSQTLQGVSNSPLHF
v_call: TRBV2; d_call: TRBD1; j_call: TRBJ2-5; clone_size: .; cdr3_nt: TGTGCCAGCAGTGGGCCTACAGGGGATCGGGAGACCCAGTACTTC; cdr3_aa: CASSGPTGDRETQYF
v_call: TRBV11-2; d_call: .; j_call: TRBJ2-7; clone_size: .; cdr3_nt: TGTGCCAGCAGCTCCCGCGGGACAGCACGTGAAGACGAGCAGTACTTC; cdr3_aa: CASSSRGTAREDEQYF
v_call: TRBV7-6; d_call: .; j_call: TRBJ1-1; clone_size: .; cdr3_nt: TGTGCCAGCAGCTTAAGATCAGGGGAAGGGAACACTGAAGCTTTCTTT; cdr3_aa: CASSLRSGEGNTEAFF
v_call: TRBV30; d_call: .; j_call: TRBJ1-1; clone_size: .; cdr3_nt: TGTGCCTGGAGCAAATCGGGGTTGAACACTGAAGCTTTCTTT; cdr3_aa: CAWSKSGLNTEAFF
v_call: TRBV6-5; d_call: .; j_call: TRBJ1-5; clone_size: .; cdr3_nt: TGTGCCAGCAGTTACTCCGACAGAGGTCAGCCCCAGCATTTT; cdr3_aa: CASSYSDRGQPQHF
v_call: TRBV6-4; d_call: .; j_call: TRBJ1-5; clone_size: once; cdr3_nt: TGTGCCAGCAGTCCCGACACGAATCAGCCCCAGCATTTT; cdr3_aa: CASSPDTNQPQHF
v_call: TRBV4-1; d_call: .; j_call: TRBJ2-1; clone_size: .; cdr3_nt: TGCGCCAGCAGCCAAGATATAGCAGAGTTTCCCTACAATGAGCAGTTCTTC; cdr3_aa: CASSQDIAEFPYNEQFF
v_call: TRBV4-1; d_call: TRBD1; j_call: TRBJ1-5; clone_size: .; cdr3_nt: TGCGCCAGCAGCCAAGAATCCCTTGGGACAGGACGAAGCAATCAGCCCCAGCATTTT; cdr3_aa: CASSQESLGTGRSNQPQHF